The 15 T cell receptor beta chains below come from one sample, sequenced in a study of T-cell reconstitution after alpha-beta-depleted transplantation in children. Preparation of the TCRbeta library was carried out with unique molecular identifiers. Via MiXCR, TCRdb re-called the PCR reads, giving one row per CDR3 protein. The sample yields around 530,000 distinct CDR3 sequences, around a third seen once. The sequenced sample was PBMCs from the stem cell graft donor, obtained from the stem cell graft. The receptors were gathered from a human donor who donated a stem cell graft to a child with aplastic anemia.

The V call is TRBV7-6, the J call TRBJ2-5; TRBD2 matches 9 bases. CDR1 SGHVS and CDR2 FNYEAQ come from the germline V gene. The J segment lost 10 bases and the V segment lost 4 bases, leaving 16 bases of the junction unmatched. The CDR3 covers 16 residues. CDR3 protein: CASSSGQAGGPGVQYF. In DNA, the CDR3 is TGTGCCAGCAGCTCTGGTCAAGCGGGAGGCCCCGGGGTCCAGTACTTC.

The chain joins TRBV20-1 to TRBJ1-3; 9 bases are a match to TRBD1. V shed 7 bases, J shed 3 bases, and the junction held 19 bases outside the gene matches. The CDR3 totals 18 residues. Germline values: CDR1 DFQATT, CDR2 SNEGSKA (reference sequence). The CDR3 coding sequence is TGCAGTGTCCTAGACACGGGACAGGGAATATCGGGTGGAAACACCATATATTTT. This translates into CSVLDTGQGISGGNTIYF.

V is TRBV5-1 and J is TRBJ1-1, with 7 positions matching TRBD1. Germline CDR1 reads SGHRS; CDR2 reads YFSETQ. Trimming cost V 4 bases and J 5 bases; bases outside gene matches: 8. The CDR3 contains 14 residues. For the CDR3, the DNA is TGCGCCAGCAGCCAACGATCAGGGGGAACTGAAGCTTTCTTT. It encodes CASSQRSGGTEAFF.

This clonotype showed up just a few times. The chain is built from TRBV5-6 and TRBJ2-2; no firm D call. The CDR3 covers 16 residues. V lost 2 bases to trimming and J lost 0 bases, with 11 bases between them. Germline V gene sequence: CDR1 SGHDT, CDR2 YYEEEE. The CDR3 region has the DNA TGTGCCAGCAGCTTTCAAGGGCGGACGAACACCGGGGAGCTGTTTTTT. It encodes CASSFQGRTNTGELFF.

The rearrangement joins TRBV29-1 to TRBJ2-1; no clear D. This CDR3 has 12 residues. V was cut by 7 bases and J by 2 bases, with 9 bases left in between. Germline V CDR1 and CDR2: SQVTM, ANQGSEA. CDR3 bases: TGCAGCGGGACCGGCACCTACAATGAGCAGTTCTTC. Protein sequence: CSGTGTYNEQFF.

The V call is TRBV7-9, the J call TRBJ1-1; D possibly corresponds to TRBD1 (5 bases). Germline V gives CDR1 SEHNR, CDR2 FQNEAQ (reference sequence). The germline V and J ends were trimmed by 2 bases and 11 bases, with 18 bases remaining between them. The CDR3 totals 14 residues. In DNA form, the CDR3 reads TGTGCCAGCAGCTTAACGGGACTCCAAGACGGGGCTTTCTTT. Residues: CASSLTGLQDGAFF.

The chain is built from TRBV6-2 or TRBV6-3 and TRBJ2-2, with 7 bases fitting TRBD1. CDR3 length: 15 residues. Per germline, CDR1 MNHEY and CDR2 SVGEGT. J was trimmed by 1 base and V by 10 bases; bases with no gene match: 9. The CDR3 spells CATTTTGLNTGELFF. For the CDR3, the DNA is TGTGCCACCACTACGACAGGGCTGAACACCGGGGAGCTGTTTTTT.

A few counts support this clonotype. V gene TRBV7-6 combines with J gene TRBJ1-5; maybe TRBD1 (5 bases). This CDR3 contains 16 residues. Germline CDR1 is SGHVS and CDR2 is FNYEAQ. Trimming cost V 5 bases and J 0 bases, with 14 bases left between them. The CDR3 loop is CASSQSGGNSNQPQHF. The CDR3 region has the DNA TGTGCCAGCAGCCAATCGGGGGGAAATAGCAATCAGCCCCAGCATTTT.

The chain joins TRBV24-1 to TRBJ2-1; 7 bases agree with TRBD1. J was trimmed by 6 bases and V by 3 bases; bases with no gene match: 4. Germline CDR1 reads KGHDR; CDR2 reads SFDVKD. The CDR3 loop spans 14 amino acids. The CDR3 region has the DNA TGTGCCACCAGTGATCCGGGACAGTCCAATGAGCAGTTCTTC. Amino acids: CATSDPGQSNEQFF.

This clonotype came up a few times. CDR3 amino acids: CASRRTAPGNEQFF. CDR3 coding DNA: TGTGCCAGCAGACGTACAGCTCCTGGGAATGAGCAGTTCTTC. The rearrangement uses TRBV27 and TRBJ2-1, with unresolved D. This CDR3 is 14 amino acids long. CDR1 and CDR2 (germline): MNHEY, SMNVEV (reference sequence). V lost 6 bases to trimming and J lost 7 bases, with 16 bases between them.

J is TRBJ1-1 and V is TRBV12-3 or TRBV12-4; D may be TRBD1 (6 bases). CDR3 length: 14 residues. V shed 6 bases and J shed 1 base, with 12 bases lying between them. In DNA form, the CDR3 reads TGTGCCAGCAGAAAAAAACAGGGGAACACTGAAGCTTTCTTT. It yields the protein CASRKKQGNTEAFF.

This clonotype was found a few times. The J gene is TRBJ2-7, the V gene TRBV7-2; 9 bases align to TRBD1. CDR1 is SGHTA, CDR2 FQGNSA, per germline. CDR3 length equals 14 residues. J lost 3 bases, V lost 0 bases, and 0 bases had no gene match. CDR3 sequence (DNA): TGTGCCAGCAGCTTAGCGACAGGGGGCTACGAGCAGTACTTC. The encoded protein is CASSLATGGYEQYF. Looking up the rest from reference TRBV7-2 and TRBJ2-7 gives the full variable domain: GAGVSQSPSNKVTEKGKDVELRCDPISGHTALYWYRQSLGQGLEFLIYFQGNSAPDKSGLPSDRFSAERTGGSVSTLTIQRTQQEDSAVYLCASSLATGGYEQYFGPGTRLTVT.

The table lists this clonotype with a few counts. The chain uses TRBV10-3 and TRBJ2-3, with D tentatively TRBD1 (6 bases). The CDR3 runs 14 residues. The germline V and J ends were trimmed by 5 bases and 2 bases, with 11 bases remaining between them. Germline V lookup: CDR1 ENHRY, CDR2 SYGVKD. The CDR3 protein is CAISFGQLTDTQYF. The CDR3 bases are TGTGCCATCAGTTTTGGACAGCTCACAGATACGCAGTATTTT.

V usage is TRBV6-2 or TRBV6-3 and J usage is TRBJ2-7; 10 bases fit TRBD1. The CDR3 runs 13 residues. V dropped 5 bases and J dropped 6; count of bases not matched to a gene: 4. The V gene's germline CDR1 is MNHEY and CDR2 SVGEGT. For the CDR3, the DNA is TGTGCCAGCAGTCCTGGGACAGGGGCCGAGCAGTACGTC. This sequence encodes CASSPGTGAEQYV.

The V gene is TRBV5-1, the J gene TRBJ2-3; 11 bases map to TRBD1. This CDR3 has 15 residues. The germline CDR1 and CDR2 sequences are SGHRS and YFSETQ. The V and J ends lost 4 bases and 5 bases, in that order; junction bases with no gene match: 6. The CDR3 is CASSPRDRGLDTQYF. The CDR3 nucleotides read TGCGCCAGCAGCCCCAGGGACAGGGGGTTAGATACGCAGTATTTT.